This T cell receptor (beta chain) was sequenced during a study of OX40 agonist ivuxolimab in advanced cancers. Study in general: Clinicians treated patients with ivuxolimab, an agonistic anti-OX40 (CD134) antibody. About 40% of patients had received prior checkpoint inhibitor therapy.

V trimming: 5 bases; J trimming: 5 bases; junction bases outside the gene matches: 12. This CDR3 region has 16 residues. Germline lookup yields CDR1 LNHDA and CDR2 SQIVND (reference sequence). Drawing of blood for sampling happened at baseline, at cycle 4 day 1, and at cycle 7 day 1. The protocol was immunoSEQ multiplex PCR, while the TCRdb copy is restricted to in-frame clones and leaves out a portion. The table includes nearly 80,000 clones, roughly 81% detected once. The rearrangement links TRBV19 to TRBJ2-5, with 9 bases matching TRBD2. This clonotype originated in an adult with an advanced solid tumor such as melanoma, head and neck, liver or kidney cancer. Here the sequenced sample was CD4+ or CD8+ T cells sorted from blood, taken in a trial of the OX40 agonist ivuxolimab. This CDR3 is CASSPRAGGPRETQYF. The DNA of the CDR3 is TGTGCCAGTAGTCCGCGGGCGGGAGGGCCTAGGGAGACCCAGTACTTC.